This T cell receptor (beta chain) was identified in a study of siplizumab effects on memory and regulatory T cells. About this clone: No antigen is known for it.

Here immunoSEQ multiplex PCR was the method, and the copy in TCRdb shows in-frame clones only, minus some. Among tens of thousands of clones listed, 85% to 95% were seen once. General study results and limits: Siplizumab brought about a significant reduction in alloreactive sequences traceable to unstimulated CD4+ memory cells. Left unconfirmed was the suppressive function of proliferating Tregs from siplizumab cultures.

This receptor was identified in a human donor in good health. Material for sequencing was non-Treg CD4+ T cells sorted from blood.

This CDR3 reads CASSETWRDLPNTGELFF. The CDR3 region has the DNA TGTGCCAGCAGCGAGACATGGAGGGATTTACCCAACACCGGGGAGCTGTTTTTT. This sequence joins TRBV7-6 and TRBJ2-2; possible D gene TRBD2, 6 bases. The CDR3 is 18 residues long. The V end was cut by 5 bases, the J end by 2 bases, with 21 bases between. Germline values: CDR1 SGHVS, CDR2 FNYEAQ.